This T cell receptor beta chain was captured by sequencing in a study of OX40 agonist ivuxolimab in advanced cancers. At the level of the study: The drug used for patients, ivuxolimab, was an agonistic anti-OX40 (CD134) antibody. Study-level findings and limits: The study found that CD8+ T cells averaged more expanded clones than CD4+.

Blood samples were obtained at baseline, cycle 4 day 1, and cycle 7 day 1. Sequencing was performed with immunoSEQ multiplex PCR; in TCRdb, only in-frame clones are kept and a portion is missing. The sample includes tens of thousands of clones, roughly 89% of them seen just once. To note about this clone: Its antigen is not identified.

Trimming took off 6 bases at V and 4 bases at J, with 13 bases between the two ends. Per the germline V gene, CDR1 is KGHSH and CDR2 is LQKENI. The CDR3 has 14 residues. The sequencing used CD4+ or CD8+ T cells sorted from blood, collected in a trial of the OX40 agonist ivuxolimab. The source of this sequence is an adult with an advanced solid tumor such as melanoma, head and neck, liver or kidney cancer. The chain has TRBV18 and TRBJ1-5; D is undetermined. The CDR3 nucleotides are TGTGCCAGCTCCCTTGAACAGAATAATCAGCCCCAGCATTTT. Its protein is CASSLEQNNQPQHF.